The entry that follows covers one T cell receptor (beta chain) sequence. This record comes from a study of shared clonotypes between healthy human individuals. Study details: The study used three CD4 naive, three CD4 memory, two CD8 naive and one CD8 memory plate per donor.

The CDR3 length is 13 residues. Per the germline V gene, CDR1 is SQVTM and CDR2 is ANQGSEA. Trimming cost V 7 bases and J 0 bases, with 11 bases left between them. The assay ran at deep level. Measured with immunoSEQ multiplex PCR; TCRdb has only the in-frame clones, and not every one. The table shows roughly 2.2 million clones, with 85% to 95% occurring only once. Sequenced: naive CD4+ T cells from PBMCs. Sample subset: CD45RA+ positively selected. The sequence was collected from a man aged 18 to 29 in good health. Some clones in this sample may be carry-over from other donors' samples. This chain connects TRBV29-1 to TRBJ2-3; D could derive from TRBD1 or TRBD2 (5 bases each). The DNA for the CDR3 is TGCAGCGCACCGGGACCTAGCACAGATACGCAGTATTTT. Protein: CSAPGPSTDTQYF.